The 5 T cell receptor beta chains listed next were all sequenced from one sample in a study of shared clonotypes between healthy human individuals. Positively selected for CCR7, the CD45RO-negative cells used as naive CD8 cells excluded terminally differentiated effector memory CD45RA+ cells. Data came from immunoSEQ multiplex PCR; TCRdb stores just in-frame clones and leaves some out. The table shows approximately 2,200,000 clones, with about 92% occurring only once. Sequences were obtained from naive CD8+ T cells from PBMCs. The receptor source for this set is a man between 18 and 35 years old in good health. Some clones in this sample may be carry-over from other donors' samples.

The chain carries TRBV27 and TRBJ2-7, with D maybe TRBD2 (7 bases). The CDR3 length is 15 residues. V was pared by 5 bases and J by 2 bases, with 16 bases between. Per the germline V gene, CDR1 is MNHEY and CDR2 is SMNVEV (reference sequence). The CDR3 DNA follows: TGTGCCAGCAGTAGGTTGGGGGGGCGACCCTACGAGCAGTACTTC. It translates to CASSRLGGRPYEQYF.

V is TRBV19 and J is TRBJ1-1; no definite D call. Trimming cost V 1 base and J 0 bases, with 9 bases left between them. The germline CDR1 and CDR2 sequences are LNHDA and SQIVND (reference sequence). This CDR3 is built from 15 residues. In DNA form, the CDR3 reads TGTGCCAGTAGTATAGGGCCCCGGATGAACACTGAAGCTTTCTTT. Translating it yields CASSIGPRMNTEAFF. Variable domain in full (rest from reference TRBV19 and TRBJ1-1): DGGITQSPKYLFRKEGQNVTLSCEQNLNHDAMYWYRQDPGQGLRLIYYSQIVNDFQKGDIAEGYSVSREKKESFPLTVTSAQKNPTAFYLCASSIGPRMNTEAFFGQGTRLTVV.

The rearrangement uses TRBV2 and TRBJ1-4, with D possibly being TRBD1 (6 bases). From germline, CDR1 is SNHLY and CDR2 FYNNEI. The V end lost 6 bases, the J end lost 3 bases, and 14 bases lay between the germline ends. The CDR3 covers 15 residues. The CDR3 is CASSQGGMANEKLFF. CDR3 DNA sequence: TGTGCCAGCAGCCAAGGGGGGATGGCTAATGAAAAACTGTTTTTT.

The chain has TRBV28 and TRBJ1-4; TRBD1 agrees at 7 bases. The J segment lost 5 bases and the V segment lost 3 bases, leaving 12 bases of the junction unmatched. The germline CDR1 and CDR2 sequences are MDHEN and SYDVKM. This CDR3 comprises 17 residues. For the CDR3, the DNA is TGTGCCAGCAGTTTGATCCCTAAAAGGGGGCGGAATGAAAAACTGTTTTTT. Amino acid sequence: CASSLIPKRGRNEKLFF.

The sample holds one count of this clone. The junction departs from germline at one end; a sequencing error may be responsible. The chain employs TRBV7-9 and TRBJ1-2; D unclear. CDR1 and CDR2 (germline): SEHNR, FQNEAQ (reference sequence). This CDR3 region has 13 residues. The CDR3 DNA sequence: TGCGCCAGCAGCCAAGACCGTGTCGGTGGCTACACCTTC. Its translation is CASSQDRVGGYTF.